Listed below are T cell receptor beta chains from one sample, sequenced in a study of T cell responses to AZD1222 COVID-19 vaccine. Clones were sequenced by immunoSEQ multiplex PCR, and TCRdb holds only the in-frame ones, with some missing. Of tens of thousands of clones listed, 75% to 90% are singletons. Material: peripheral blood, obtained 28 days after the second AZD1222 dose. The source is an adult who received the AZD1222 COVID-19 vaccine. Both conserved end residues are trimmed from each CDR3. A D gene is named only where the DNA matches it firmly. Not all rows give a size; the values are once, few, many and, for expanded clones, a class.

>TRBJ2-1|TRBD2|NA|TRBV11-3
ASSYELAAPF
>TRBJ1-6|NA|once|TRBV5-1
ASSVGQLYSPLH
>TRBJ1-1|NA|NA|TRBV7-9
ASSLVVGNTEAF
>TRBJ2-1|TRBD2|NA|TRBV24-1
ATSDPTSGRAPAYNEQF
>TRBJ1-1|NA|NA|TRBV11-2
ASSLGPNTEAF
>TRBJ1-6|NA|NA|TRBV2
ASSVPLTPNSPLH
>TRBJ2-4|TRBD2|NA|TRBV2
ASSEEWGGKNIQY
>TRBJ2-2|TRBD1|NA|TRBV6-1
ASSELAGGRSGELF
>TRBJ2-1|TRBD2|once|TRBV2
ASSESVAGDVEDEQF
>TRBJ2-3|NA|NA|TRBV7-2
ASSQANTQY
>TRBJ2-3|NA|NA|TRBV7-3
ASSYTPRVDTQY